Listed here are 9 T cell receptor beta chains from one sample, sequenced in a study of control samples from healthy donors and cancer patients. TCRdb's table, derived via immunoSEQ multiplex PCR, lists solely in-frame clones and lacks some. The table lists 90,000 to 100,000 clones, about 87% of them singletons. Sample: blood. The receptors derive from a woman between 65 and 79 years old in good health.

This sequence joins TRBV30 and TRBJ2-7; no reliable D call. Trimming took off 4 bases at V and 6 bases at J, with 13 bases between the two ends. Germline CDR1 is GTSNPN and CDR2 is SVGIG (reference sequence). The CDR3 is 12 residues long. The chain's CDR3 is CAWMSGIGEQYF. CDR3 nucleotides: TGTGCCTGGATGTCAGGTATCGGCGAGCAGTACTTC.

The rearrangement joins TRBV15 to TRBJ2-3; D might be TRBD2 (6 bases). Deletions cut 0 bases from V and 3 bases from J, with 7 bases between. The CDR3 runs 14 residues. Germline lookup yields CDR1 LNHNV and CDR2 YYDKDF (reference sequence). This CDR3 is CATSRDGGTDTQYF. In DNA form, the CDR3 reads TGTGCCACCAGCAGAGACGGGGGAACAGATACGCAGTATTTT.

The V gene is TRBV2, the J gene TRBJ1-1, with D unclear. Germline lookup yields CDR1 SNHLY and CDR2 FYNNEI. Trimming took off 3 bases at V and 4 bases at J, with 9 bases between the two ends. CDR3 length: 13 amino acids. The CDR3 nucleotides read TGTGCCAGCAGTGATGAAGTGACCACTGAAGCTTTCTTT. As protein: CASSDEVTTEAFF.

The chain carries TRBV30 and TRBJ1-1, with a possible D match to TRBD1 (5 bases). V shed 3 bases and J shed 5 bases, with 13 bases lying between them. The CDR3 covers 13 residues. Germline V gene lookup returns CDR1 GTSNPN and CDR2 SVGIG (reference sequence). CDR3 protein: CAWRPLPGTEAFF. The CDR3, as DNA: TGTGCCTGGAGGCCTCTCCCAGGGACTGAAGCTTTCTTT.

The chain joins TRBV6-1 to TRBJ2-5; TRBD2 aligns across 12 bases. Germline V lookup: CDR1 MNHNS, CDR2 SASEGT. The CDR3 spans 17 residues. Trimming at V came to 4 bases and at J to 5 bases, leaving 11 bases not matched to a gene. The CDR3 sequence: CASSGPQTSGSRETQYF. DNA for the CDR3: TGTGCCAGCAGTGGACCTCAGACTAGCGGGAGCAGGGAGACCCAGTACTTC.

The rearrangement uses TRBV6-5 and TRBJ1-2; D not resolved. This CDR3 has 15 amino acids. Per the germline V gene, CDR1 is MNHEY and CDR2 is SVGAGI. V was trimmed by 0 bases and J by 0 bases, leaving 8 bases between them. The CDR3 sequence: CASSYSGPPNYGYTF. The CDR3 coding sequence is TGTGCCAGCAGTTACTCCGGACCGCCTAACTATGGCTACACCTTC.

The chain's CDR3 is CASSPRQREGNEQFF. In DNA, the CDR3 is TGCGCCAGCAGCCCCCGGCAGCGGGAGGGCAATGAGCAGTTCTTC. The chain employs TRBV4-3 and TRBJ2-1, with 10 bases lining up with TRBD2. The V segment lost 4 bases and the J segment 6 bases; nucleotides outside the gene matches: 6. Looked up from germline, CDR1 is LGHNA and CDR2 is YSLEER. The CDR3 spans 15 residues.

CDR3 in amino acids: CASSENRGLQSQFF. In DNA form, the CDR3 reads TGTGCCAGCAGCGAAAACAGGGGCCTCCAGTCACAGTTTTTT. The genes are TRBV13 and TRBJ1-4; 7 bases map to TRBD1. Germline CDR1 and CDR2: PRHDT and FYEKMQ (reference sequence). V was pared by 5 bases and J by 16 bases, with 16 bases of the junction left unmatched. The CDR3 runs 14 residues.

The rearrangement joins TRBV6-5 to TRBJ1-2; possibly TRBD1 for D (6 bases). The CDR3 is 15 residues long. Germline lookup yields CDR1 MNHEY and CDR2 SVGAGI. V lost 0 bases and J lost 4, with 12 bases in between. CDR3 amino acids: CASSYSYRASYGYTF. CDR3 bases: TGTGCCAGCAGTTACTCCTACAGGGCCTCCTATGGCTACACCTTC.